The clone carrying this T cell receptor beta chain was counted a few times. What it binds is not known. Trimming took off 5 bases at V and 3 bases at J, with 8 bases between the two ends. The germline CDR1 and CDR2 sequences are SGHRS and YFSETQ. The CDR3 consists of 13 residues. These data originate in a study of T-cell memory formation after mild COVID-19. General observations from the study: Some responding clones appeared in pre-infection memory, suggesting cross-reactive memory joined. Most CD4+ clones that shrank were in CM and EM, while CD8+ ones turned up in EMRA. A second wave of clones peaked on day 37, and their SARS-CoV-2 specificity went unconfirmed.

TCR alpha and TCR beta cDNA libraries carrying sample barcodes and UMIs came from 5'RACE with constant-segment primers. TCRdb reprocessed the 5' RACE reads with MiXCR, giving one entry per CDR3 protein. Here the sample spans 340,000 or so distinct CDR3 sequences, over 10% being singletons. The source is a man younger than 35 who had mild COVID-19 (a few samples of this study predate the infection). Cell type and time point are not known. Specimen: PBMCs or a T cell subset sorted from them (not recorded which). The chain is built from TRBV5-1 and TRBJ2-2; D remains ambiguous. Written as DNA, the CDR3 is TGCGCCAGCAGGATCTGGGACACCGGGGAGCTGTTTTTT. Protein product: CASRIWDTGELFF.